What follows describes a single TCR beta chain. Its target is unknown. The CDR3 has 14 amino acids. Germline V gene sequence: CDR1 PRHDT, CDR2 FYEKMQ (reference sequence). Blood, approximately 2.5 ml, was drawn per donor. The sample belongs to a study of monozygotic twins with inflammatory bowel disease. General observations from the study: Compared with healthy twins, IBD patients shared fewer clonotypes with others, especially with disease activity. The data gave no support to a single strong IBD-associated signal or clonotype.

From its re-call of the 5' RACE reads, TCRdb lists each CDR3 protein once, without DNA. In total, the table holds fewer than 550,000 distinct CDR3 sequences. The chain carries TRBV13 and TRBJ2-7; lacking DNA, the TRBD1 call made by TCRdb goes unchecked. The specimen was blood. The sequence came from a human donor with ulcerative colitis or Crohn's disease, or a healthy co-twin of an affected twin (not recorded which). CDR3 in amino acids: CASSPETGGDEQYF.